This T cell receptor beta chain was found in a study of cytomegalovirus exposure and HLA in healthy donors. CDR1 is SNHLY, CDR2 FYNNEI, per germline. The CDR3 consists of 13 residues. With 11 bases clipped from V and 1 base from J, the junction kept 5 bases outside the gene matches. PCR employed 60 Vbeta and 13 Jbeta primers. Sequenced by immunoSEQ multiplex PCR; TCRdb stores in-frame clones only, minus some. The sample has about 190,000 clones; about 83% are singletons. The chain recombines TRBV2 with TRBJ1-2; 9 bases line up with TRBD1. The receptor was isolated from a middle-aged man in good health and CMV-seropositive. The sample was PBMCs. CDR3 nucleotides: TGTGCCGCAGGACAGGGGAATAACTATGGCTACACCTTC. Translating it yields CAAGQGNNYGYTF.